This T cell receptor (beta chain) comes out of a study of blood T cell repertoires in COVID-19. Looking at the study overall: Italy, Spain and the United States were the sources of the convalescent and acute COVID-19 samples. The cDNA or gDNA used as material had been derived from T cells, B-cell-depleted T cells, or PBMCs.

How the authors handled the data: Estimates of nucleated cell counts were drawn from the amplification of reference gene primers. Some clones are missing from TCRdb's copy, which holds only in-frame ones; the method was immunoSEQ multiplex PCR. V and J calls plus clone size are reproduced from that table; the DNA served to infer D and trimming. The table lists some 190,000 clones, roughly 90% of them singletons. A word on this clone: Different DNA sequences within this sample yield the same CDR3.

This clonotype originated in a woman in her thirties or forties who had recovered from COVID-19. The sequenced material came from peripheral blood.

This CDR3 reads CSVEFRDNEQFF. The CDR3 DNA reads as TGCAGCGTTGAGTTCCGGGACAATGAGCAGTTCTTC. The gene calls are TRBV29-1 and TRBJ2-1; the D is unclear. The germline V and J ends were trimmed by 3 bases and 5 bases, with 8 bases remaining between them. CDR1 SQVTM and CDR2 ANQGSEA come from the germline V gene. CDR3 length equals 12 residues.